Below, 30 T cell receptor beta chains from the same sample are listed, as sequenced in a study of shared T cell receptors in the human thymus. Here immunoSEQ multiplex PCR was the method, and the copy in TCRdb shows in-frame clones only, minus some. The profile shows under 450,000 clones, 95% of them singletons. Material for sequencing was thymocytes. Every receptor here comes from a human donor.

V gene TRBV27 combines with J gene TRBJ2-7, with 8 nucleotides matching TRBD2. There are 15 residues in the CDR3. Germline CDR1 and CDR2: MNHEY and SMNVEV (reference sequence). The J segment lost 0 bases and the V segment lost 6 bases, leaving 7 bases of the junction unmatched. The CDR3 loop is CASSPRGGSSYEQYF. CDR3 DNA: TGTGCCAGCAGCCCCCGGGGGGGCAGCTCCTACGAGCAGTACTTC.

Worth noting for this clone: Other nucleotide sequences from this sample produce the same CDR3. This chain joins TRBV28 and TRBJ1-5; D may be TRBD1 (5 bases). Per germline, CDR1 MDHEN and CDR2 SYDVKM. Trimming removed 6 bases from V and 6 bases from J, with 12 bases in between. The CDR3 is made up of 13 amino acids. DNA for the CDR3: TGTGCCAGCAGCACTGGGGGGACTCAGCCCCAGCATTTT. Translated, it gives CASSTGGTQPQHF.

The V gene is TRBV27, the J gene TRBJ2-1, with TRBD2 matching 10 bases. Germline CDR1 reads MNHEY; CDR2 reads SMNVEV (reference sequence). This CDR3 is built from 16 residues. Unmatched junction bases numbered 11, after V lost 4 bases and J lost 8 bases. The CDR3 region has the DNA TGTGCCAGCAGTTCACCCGATCTAGCGGGAGTTGATGAGCAGTTCTTC. It codes for CASSSPDLAGVDEQFF.

In DNA, the CDR3 is TGTGCCAGCAGTGACTCGAAAGCGGGGGCTAGCACAGATACGCAGTATTTT. It yields the protein CASSDSKAGASTDTQYF. The V and J genes are TRBV6-4 and TRBJ2-3; 8 nucleotides align to TRBD2. The junction had 5 bases not matched to a gene; V was cut back by 0 bases and J by 0 bases. This CDR3 has 17 amino acids. From germline, CDR1 is MRHNA and CDR2 SNTAGT.

This clone was observed a handful of times. The chain couples TRBV21-1 to TRBJ2-2; the D call of TRBD1 is as the table states it, not checked on the DNA. TRBV21-1 corresponds to a pseudogene. The CDR3 consists of 17 residues. CDR3 in DNA: TGTGCCAGCAGCAAAGCGGGAGGGACAGGGTCCACCGGGGAGCTGTTTTTT. It translates to CASSKAGGTGSTGELFF.

The gene calls are TRBV28 and TRBJ2-7, with 8 positions matching TRBD1. Germline V gene lookup returns CDR1 MDHEN and CDR2 SYDVKM. The CDR3 has 16 amino acids. Trimming took 6 bases from V and 0 from J; bases not matched to a gene: 10. The CDR3 nucleotides read TGTGCCAGCAGGGATATTGACAGGGGAAGCTCCTACGAGCAGTACTTC. Translated, it gives CASRDIDRGSSYEQYF.

This chain links TRBV6-1 with TRBJ2-7; TRBD1 might be the D (6 bases). CDR1 is MNHNS and CDR2 is SASEGT in the germline V gene. Trimming removed 3 bases at V and 1 base at J, with 16 bases between. This CDR3 is built from 16 residues. In DNA, the CDR3 is TGTGCCAGCAGTGAGCCTCCCGGGACACAATCCTACGAGCAGTACTTC. It codes for CASSEPPGTQSYEQYF.

This chain joins TRBV7-9 and TRBJ2-1; 10 bases map to TRBD2. V shed 5 bases, J shed 4 bases, and the junction held 11 bases outside the gene matches. Germline lookup yields CDR1 SEHNR and CDR2 FQNEAQ (reference sequence). The CDR3 covers 17 residues. The CDR3 region is CASSPKRLSGRYNEQFF. DNA of the CDR3: TGTGCCAGCAGCCCCAAACGCCTTAGCGGGAGGTACAATGAGCAGTTCTTC.

The gene calls are TRBV1 and TRBJ2-3; TRBD2 reflects the table's D call only, with no check against the DNA. TRBV1 is annotated as a pseudogene. The CDR3 has 18 amino acids. DNA of the CDR3: TGCACCAGCAGCCCGGGACTAGCGGGATACCCCCGCACAGATACGCAGTATTTT. Amino acids: CTSSPGLAGYPRTDTQYF.

The count of this clone is one. The chain recombines TRBV14 with TRBJ2-1; no definite D call. This CDR3 region has 15 residues. Trimming took off 1 base at V and 0 bases at J, with 7 bases between the two ends. Per germline, CDR1 SGHDN and CDR2 FVKESK. CDR3: CASSQVKSSYNEQFF. CDR3 coding DNA: TGTGCCAGCAGCCAAGTCAAGAGCTCCTACAATGAGCAGTTCTTC.

V gene TRBV5-4 combines with J gene TRBJ1-2, with unresolved D. Between the trimmed V and J ends, which lost 2 bases and 4 bases, there was a span of 9 bases. Germline CDR1 and CDR2: SGHNT and YYREEE (reference sequence). There are 13 residues in the CDR3. The CDR3 DNA sequence: TGTGCCAGCAGCTTCCCTTCCCCCTATGGCTACACCTTC. Amino acid sequence: CASSFPSPYGYTF. The entire variable domain, with the rest obtained from reference TRBV5-4 and TRBJ1-2, is as follows: ETGVTQSPTHLIKTRGQQVTLRCSSQSGHNTVSWYQQALGQGPQFIFQYYREEENGRGNFPPRFSGLQFPNYSSELNVNALELDDSALYLCASSFPSPYGYTFGSGTRLTVV.

The chain employs TRBV5-1 and TRBJ1-1; D is uncertain. V was cut by 7 bases and J by 2 bases, with 9 bases left in between. The germline gives CDR1 SGHRS, CDR2 YFSETQ. CDR3 length equals 12 residues. The CDR3 is CASLPANTEAFF. CDR3 in DNA: TGCGCCAGCCTCCCAGCAAACACTGAAGCTTTCTTT. Variable domain in full (rest from reference TRBV5-1 and TRBJ1-1): KAGVTQTPRYLIKTRGQQVTLSCSPISGHRSVSWYQQTPGQGLQFLFEYFSETQRNKGNFPGRFSGRQFSNSRSEMNVSTLELGDSALYLCASLPANTEAFFGQGTRLTVV.

This clone was seen a few times. The chain employs TRBV13 and TRBJ2-5; D is uncertain. The CDR3 is made up of 14 amino acids. CDR1 and CDR2 (germline): PRHDT, FYEKMQ (reference sequence). The V gene lost 2 bases and the J gene lost 3 bases, with 10 bases spanning the gap. The CDR3 protein is CASSLFSVKETQYF. The CDR3 DNA reads as TGTGCCAGCAGCTTATTCTCTGTAAAAGAGACCCAGTACTTC.

This clone is a singleton in its sample. The chain is built from TRBV9 and TRBJ2-1; TRBD2 matches 9 bases. The CDR3 is made up of 14 amino acids. Germline V gene sequence: CDR1 SGDLS, CDR2 YYNGEE. V shed 0 bases and J 12 bases; nucleotides not matched to a gene: 7. In DNA, the CDR3 is TGTGCCAGCAGCGTAGTTGGCGGGAGGGCCTGGCAGTTCTTC. Protein: CASSVVGGRAWQFF.

The chain joins TRBV6-5 to TRBJ2-2, with TRBD1 as a possible D gene (6 bases). The germline V and J ends were trimmed by 4 bases and 7 bases, with 19 bases remaining between them. The CDR3 contains 16 residues. Per the germline V gene, CDR1 is MNHEY and CDR2 is SVGAGI. This CDR3 is CASSSPLSRGSGELFF. CDR3 in DNA: TGTGCCAGCAGTTCCCCGTTATCCAGGGGAAGCGGGGAGCTGTTTTTT.

This clone was counted once. The chain has TRBV7-6 and TRBJ2-5, with TRBD1 matching over 8 bases. Trimming at V came to 5 bases and at J to 1 base, leaving 12 bases not matched to a gene. The CDR3 runs 17 residues. Germline V CDR1 and CDR2: SGHVS, FNYEAQ. The CDR3 sequence is CASSPLKNRGAQETQYF. Written as DNA, the CDR3 is TGTGCCAGCAGCCCACTAAAAAACAGGGGGGCCCAAGAGACCCAGTACTTC.

V usage is TRBV10-3 and J usage is TRBJ1-1; no clear D. Trimming took 1 base from V and 3 from J, leaving 9 bases between them. Germline V lookup: CDR1 ENHRY, CDR2 SYGVKD. This CDR3 is 14 amino acids long. The CDR3 coding sequence is TGTGCCATCAGTGAGTTACGGGATGACACTGAAGCTTTCTTT. It codes for CAISELRDDTEAFF.

This chain uses TRBV5-6 with TRBJ2-3; D may be TRBD1 (6 bases). Per the germline V gene, CDR1 is SGHDT and CDR2 is YYEEEE. This CDR3 region has 14 residues. V was trimmed by 4 bases and J by 1 base, leaving 10 bases between them. This chain's CDR3 is CASSGTGRTDTQYF. CDR3 nucleotides: TGTGCCAGCAGCGGAACAGGGCGCACAGATACGCAGTATTTT.

The J gene is TRBJ2-5, the V gene TRBV5-1, with 12 nucleotides matching TRBD1. There are 16 residues in the CDR3. CDR1 is SGHRS and CDR2 is YFSETQ in the germline V gene. The J segment lost 0 bases and the V segment lost 4 bases, leaving 4 bases of the junction unmatched. The CDR3 DNA reads TGCGCCAGCAGCAAAGGGACAGGGGGCCACCAAGAGACCCAGTACTTC. This codes for CASSKGTGGHQETQYF.

This chain links TRBV5-1 with TRBJ2-7, with TRBD2 matching over 13 bases. This CDR3 contains 14 residues. Germline V gives CDR1 SGHRS, CDR2 YFSETQ. V was pared by 4 bases and J by 6 bases, with 4 bases of the junction left unmatched. The CDR3 DNA reads TGCGCCAGCAGCCCCCGGACTAGCGGGAGCGAGCAGTACTTC. The encoded protein is CASSPRTSGSEQYF.

This chain joins TRBV4-1 and TRBJ2-7, with TRBD1 as a possible D gene (5 bases). Per germline, CDR1 MGHRA and CDR2 YSYEKL. The CDR3 runs to 15 residues. Trimming removed 1 base from V and 4 bases from J, with 14 bases in between. In nucleotides, the CDR3 is TGCGCCAGCAGCCAAGCCACAGGTGACAAATACGAGCAGTACTTC. Its protein product is CASSQATGDKYEQYF.

V gene TRBV28 combines with J gene TRBJ2-7; D is ambiguous. Germline V gene sequence: CDR1 MDHEN, CDR2 SYDVKM. V was cut by 5 bases and J by 0 bases, with 11 bases left in between. The length of the CDR3 is 14 residues. The CDR3 nucleotides read TGTGCCAGCAGTCGCGACACTTACTCCTACGAGCAGTACTTC. It specifies CASSRDTYSYEQYF.

The chain couples TRBV30 to TRBJ1-5; the D is unclear. Germline V gives CDR1 GTSNPN, CDR2 SVGIG (reference sequence). V lost 0 bases and J lost 4, with 19 bases in between. The CDR3 consists of 17 residues. The CDR3 sequence is CAWSVGMGLALNQPQHF. The CDR3 DNA follows: TGTGCCTGGAGTGTAGGGATGGGCCTAGCCCTGAATCAGCCCCAGCATTTT.

CDR3 in amino acids: CASSLVGPGLQPTDTQYF. The DNA for the CDR3 is TGTGCCAGCAGCTTAGTGGGACCGGGACTACAACCCACAGATACGCAGTATTTT. V is TRBV7-6 and J is TRBJ2-3; TRBD2 agrees at 7 bases. In germline, CDR1 is SGHVS, CDR2 FNYEAQ. The CDR3 length is 18 residues. The V and J ends lost 1 base and 2 bases, in that order; junction bases with no gene match: 12.

The table lists this clone with a count of one. This rearrangement joins TRBV6-1 to TRBJ2-7; 7 bases are shared with TRBD2. The CDR3 consists of 13 residues. The germline V gene has CDR1 MNHNS and CDR2 SASEGT. V was clipped by 6 bases and J by 0 bases; unmatched bases: 2. In DNA, the CDR3 is TGTGCCAGCAGCGGGAGGACCTCCTACGAGCAGTACTTC. This encodes CASSGRTSYEQYF.

The V and J genes are TRBV19 and TRBJ1-5, with D perhaps matching TRBD1 (6 bases). In germline, CDR1 is LNHDA, CDR2 SQIVND (reference sequence). CDR3 length: 18 residues. V lost 5 bases to trimming and J lost 1 base, with 21 bases between them. The CDR3 DNA follows: TGTGCCAGTAGTTCCCCCGGGGGGCGTATCCTGAGCAATCAGCCCCAGCATTTT. It yields the protein CASSSPGGRILSNQPQHF.

V usage is TRBV7-2 and J usage is TRBJ2-6; D is unresolved. V lost 1 base to trimming and J lost 0 bases, with 7 bases between them. The CDR3 length is 16 residues. Germline lookup yields CDR1 SGHTA and CDR2 FQGNSA. This CDR3 is CASSLGPLSGANVLTF. CDR3 in DNA: TGTGCCAGCAGCTTAGGTCCCCTCTCTGGGGCCAACGTCCTGACTTTC.

CDR3 in DNA: TGTGCCAGCAGCCCGCCTCGAGCGGGAGGATCAGATACGCAGTATTTT. Protein: CASSPPRAGGSDTQYF. The J gene is TRBJ2-3, the V gene TRBV7-4; 9 bases align to TRBD2. The length of the CDR3 is 16 residues. V lost 5 bases, J lost 4 bases, and 10 bases stayed unmatched. Germline V lookup: CDR1 SGHVT, CDR2 SQSDAQ. The full variable domain, completed using reference TRBV7-4 and TRBJ2-3, is GAGVSQSPRYKVAKRGRDVALRCDSISGHVTLYWYRQTLGQGSEVLTYSQSDAQRDKSGRPSGRFSAERPERSVSTLKIQRTEQGDSAVYLCASSPPRAGGSDTQYFGPGTRLTVL.

This rearrangement joins TRBV14 to TRBJ2-3, with TRBD2 identical over 7 bases. CDR1 is SGHDN and CDR2 is FVKESK in the germline V gene. The CDR3 spans 17 residues. The junction had 11 bases not matched to a gene; V was cut back by 0 bases and J by 5 bases. In DNA, the CDR3 is TGTGCCAGCAGCCAAGATCCTAAGCGGGAAGGTGGAGATACGCAGTATTTT. Its translation: CASSQDPKREGGDTQYF. The complete variable domain, with remaining parts taken from reference TRBV14 and TRBJ2-3, reads EAGVTQFPSHSVIEKGQTVTLRCDPISGHDNLYWYRRVMGKEIKFLLHFVKESKQDESGMPNNRFLAERTGGTYSTLKVQPAELEDSGVYFCASSQDPKREGGDTQYFGPGTRLTVL.

The chain has TRBV6-4 and TRBJ1-5; 11 positions match TRBD1. CDR3 length: 13 amino acids. V lost 8 bases, J lost 7 bases, and 4 bases stayed unmatched. CDR1 MRHNA and CDR2 SNTAGT come from the germline V gene. CDR3 protein: CASGTGGGQPQHF. The DNA for the CDR3 is TGTGCCAGCGGGACAGGGGGAGGGCAGCCCCAGCATTTT.